What follows are 29 T cell receptor beta chains derived from one specimen sequenced in a study of technical replicates of blood from a handful of donors. TCRdb's table, derived via immunoSEQ multiplex PCR, lists solely in-frame clones and lacks some. Altogether 60,000 to 75,000 clones are present, about 87% being singletons, with the ten largest covering 4% to 6.5%. The sequenced material came from PBMCs. Receptors originate from a human donor in good health. Some clones in this sample may be carry-over from other donors' samples.

The rearrangement links TRBV4-1 to TRBJ2-7, with 9 bases identical to TRBD2. The CDR3 sequence is 15 residues long. CDR1 is MGHRA and CDR2 is YSYEKL in the germline V gene. The J segment lost 6 bases and the V segment lost 0 bases, leaving 6 bases of the junction unmatched. In nucleotides, the CDR3 is TGCGCCAGCAGCCAAGATAGCGGGAGTTCGGGCGAGCAGTACTTC. It translates to CASSQDSGSSGEQYF.

This clone showed up just once. The chain links TRBV4-2 to TRBJ2-1; 10 nucleotides match TRBD2. Germline loops: CDR1 LGHNA, CDR2 YNFKEQ. Trimming at V came to 0 bases and at J to 0 bases, leaving 5 bases not matched to a gene. The CDR3 spans 18 residues. CDR3 sequence: CASSQDWSGGGSYNEQFF. The CDR3 DNA sequence: TGTGCCAGCAGCCAAGATTGGAGCGGGGGGGGCTCCTACAATGAGCAGTTCTTC.

V usage is TRBV6-1 and J usage is TRBJ1-1, with a weak D call TRBD1 (5 bases). The V and J ends lost 8 bases and 4 bases respectively, with 17 bases between them. Germline CDR1 reads MNHNS; CDR2 reads SASEGT. The CDR3 is 14 amino acids. CDR3 amino acids: CASPIEEGSTEAFF. The CDR3 DNA reads TGTGCCAGCCCTATCGAGGAGGGGTCCACTGAAGCTTTCTTT.

This clone was counted a few times. The DNA for the CDR3 is TGTGCCAGTAGTATATGGGTAGCGGGAGCCTCCTACGAGCAGTACTTC. Translation gives CASSIWVAGASYEQYF. The genes are TRBV19 and TRBJ2-7; 9 bases align to TRBD2. Germline V gene data show CDR1 as LNHDA and CDR2 as SQIVND (reference sequence). The junction had 5 bases not matched to a gene; V was cut back by 2 bases and J by 0 bases. CDR3 length: 16 residues.

The chain has TRBV10-3 and TRBJ2-7; TRBD1 matches at 9 bases. The CDR3 is 15 amino acids. Per the germline V gene, CDR1 is ENHRY and CDR2 is SYGVKD. V lost 2 bases to trimming and J lost 5 bases; unmatched junction nucleotides: 7. The CDR3 here is CAISENRDRAHEQYF. The CDR3 DNA reads as TGTGCCATCAGTGAGAACCGGGACAGGGCTCACGAGCAGTACTTC.

By proportion, this clone is medium-sized. This chain joins TRBV28 and TRBJ2-7; D is perhaps TRBD2 (6 bases). Trimming cost V 11 bases and J 2 bases, with 10 bases left between them. The CDR3 covers 11 residues. The V gene's germline CDR1 is MDHEN and CDR2 SYDVKM. Here the CDR3 DNA reads TGTGCCTGGGGGAGGACCTACGAGCAGTACTTC. Its protein is CAWGRTYEQYF.

The chain carries TRBV7-2 and TRBJ1-3; D may be TRBD1 (5 bases). Germline V gives CDR1 SGHTA, CDR2 FQGNSA. V was pared by 5 bases and J by 2 bases, with 19 bases between. The CDR3 is made up of 17 amino acids. CDR3 DNA sequence: TGTGCCAGCAGCCCCCTCCCGGGCTGGGGCACTGGAAACACCATATATTTT. Translating gives CASSPLPGWGTGNTIYF.

The chain carries TRBV18 and TRBJ2-2; 9 bases agree with TRBD1. In germline, CDR1 is KGHSH, CDR2 LQKENI. The trim removed 4 bases at V and 5 bases at J, leaving 2 bases unmatched. The CDR3 runs 14 residues. This CDR3 is CASSLDRGTGELFF. The CDR3 nucleotides are TGTGCCAGCTCACTGGACAGGGGAACCGGGGAGCTGTTTTTT. The full variable domain, rest sourced from reference TRBV18 and TRBJ2-2, is NAGVMQNPRHLVRRRGQEARLRCSPMKGHSHVYWYRQLPEEGLKFMVYLQKENIIDESGMPKERFSAEFPKEGPSILRIQQVVRGDSAAYFCASSLDRGTGELFFGEGSRLTVL.

For the CDR3, the DNA is TGTGCCAGCAGCGGGTCCGAGGGCGATACGCAGTATTTT. Its translation is CASSGSEGDTQYF. The gene calls are TRBV7-6 and TRBJ2-3, with D perhaps matching TRBD2 (5 bases). The germline CDR1 and CDR2 sequences are SGHVS and FNYEAQ. V lost 5 bases, J lost 6 bases, and 12 bases lay in between. CDR3 length: 13 residues.

This clone occurred once. The CDR3 reads CASTPGQGMNTEAFF. The CDR3 nucleotides read TGTGCCAGCACCCCGGGGCAGGGGATGAACACTGAAGCTTTCTTT. This sequence joins TRBV5-4 and TRBJ1-1, with a tentative D call TRBD1 (6 bases). The CDR3 sequence is 15 residues long. Trimming stripped 6 bases from V and 0 bases from J, with 15 bases between. Germline V lookup: CDR1 SGHNT, CDR2 YYREEE (reference sequence).

A remark on this clone: The junction departs from the called germline gene at one end, perhaps through a read error. V and J are TRBV29-1 and TRBJ2-7; 8 nucleotides line up with TRBD1. CDR3 size: 13 residues. Per germline, CDR1 SQVTM and CDR2 ANQGSEA. CDR3 sequence: CGVKGQGFYEQYF. The DNA for the CDR3 is TGCGGCGTTAAAGGACAGGGCTTTTACGAGCAGTACTTC.

The gene calls are TRBV6-1 and TRBJ1-3, with TRBD1 matching 7 bases. CDR3 length: 14 residues. Germline V gene data show CDR1 as MNHNS and CDR2 as SASEGT. J was trimmed by 4 bases and V by 6 bases; bases with no gene match: 6. The CDR3 loop is CASSFGTDGNTIYF. In nucleotides, the CDR3 is TGTGCCAGCAGCTTCGGGACAGACGGAAACACCATATATTTT.

V is TRBV6-5 and J is TRBJ1-1; possible D gene TRBD1, 6 bases. Germline assignment: CDR1 MNHEY and CDR2 SVGAGI. Trimming cost V 0 bases and J 11 bases, with 19 bases left between them. The CDR3 sequence is 15 residues long. The CDR3 DNA reads TGTGCCAGCAGTTACTCGAAAGGTGGGGGGGCACGGGCTTTCTTT. Translating gives CASSYSKGGGARAFF.

The chain couples TRBV19 to TRBJ2-7, with 7 bases lining up with TRBD1. The V segment lost 6 bases and the J segment 4 bases; nucleotides outside the gene matches: 6. The CDR3 covers 13 residues. The germline gives CDR1 LNHDA, CDR2 SQIVND (reference sequence). The DNA for the CDR3 is TGTGCCAGTAGCCCGGGACAGAAGTACGAGCAGTACTTC. The encoded protein is CASSPGQKYEQYF.

The chain carries TRBV7-9 and TRBJ2-3; TRBD2 is a possible D gene (6 bases). Germline-derived CDR1 and CDR2 are SEHNR and FQNEAQ (reference sequence). There are 15 residues in the CDR3. The V end was cut by 1 base, the J end by 0 bases, with 8 bases between. CDR3 sequence: CASSLDRGSTDTQYF. The CDR3 DNA reads TGTGCCAGCAGCTTAGACCGGGGGAGCACAGATACGCAGTATTTT.

CDR3: CASSLGAVNTEAFF. The CDR3 DNA reads as TGCGCCAGCAGCTTGGGTGCAGTGAACACTGAAGCTTTCTTT. This chain joins TRBV5-1 and TRBJ1-1; D gene unclear. Germline assignment: CDR1 SGHRS and CDR2 YFSETQ. This CDR3 comprises 14 residues. V lost 0 bases, J lost 0 bases, and 6 bases lay in between.

The rearrangement uses TRBV18 and TRBJ2-2, with TRBD2 identical over 8 bases. This CDR3 has 16 residues. V lost 3 bases to trimming and J lost 2 bases; unmatched junction nucleotides: 5. CDR1 is KGHSH and CDR2 is LQKENI in the germline V gene. CDR3 loop: CASSPLAGINTGELFF. CDR3 nucleotides: TGTGCCAGCTCACCGTTAGCGGGGATAAACACCGGGGAGCTGTTTTTT.

The V gene is TRBV27, the J gene TRBJ2-2; no definite D call. The CDR3 totals 14 residues. The germline V and J ends were trimmed by 4 bases and 3 bases, with 9 bases remaining between them. Looked up from germline, CDR1 is MNHEY and CDR2 is SMNVEV (reference sequence). The CDR3 here is CASSSGYHTGELFF. CDR3 bases: TGTGCCAGCAGTTCAGGATATCACACCGGGGAGCTGTTTTTT.

The gene calls are TRBV6-5 and TRBJ1-5; D uncertain. Trimming stripped 5 bases from V and 0 bases from J, with 5 bases between. The CDR3 has 13 amino acids. Germline-derived CDR1 and CDR2 are MNHEY and SVGAGI. The CDR3 here is CASSDTSNQPQHF. Here the CDR3 DNA reads TGTGCCAGCAGTGACACTAGCAATCAGCCCCAGCATTTT.

The rearrangement links TRBV2 to TRBJ2-7, with 10 bases aligning to TRBD2. The V gene's germline CDR1 is SNHLY and CDR2 FYNNEI. Trimming took 6 bases from V and 6 from J; bases not matched to a gene: 8. CDR3 length: 14 amino acids. CDR3 residues: CASRGSGRAIEQYF. CDR3 in DNA: TGTGCCAGCAGGGGAAGCGGGAGGGCGATCGAGCAGTACTTC.

J is TRBJ2-5 and V is TRBV2, with 9 positions matching TRBD1. The germline CDR1 and CDR2 sequences are SNHLY and FYNNEI. The CDR3 runs 13 residues. V lost 4 bases and J lost 4; bases outside the gene matches: 1. CDR3 sequence (DNA): TGTGCCAGCAGTGGGGGACAGGGAGAGACCCAGTACTTC. It specifies CASSGGQGETQYF.

The chain has TRBV12-5 and TRBJ1-6; D uncertain. The CDR3 runs to 13 residues. V gave up 2 bases and J gave up 5 bases, with 4 bases separating them. Germline V gives CDR1 LGHNT, CDR2 FRNRAP. In nucleotides, the CDR3 is TGTGCTAGTGGTTTGAACAATAATTCACCCCTCCACTTT. Translated, it gives CASGLNNNSPLHF.

V gene TRBV7-9 combines with J gene TRBJ2-5; D is unclear. CDR1 SEHNR and CDR2 FQNEAQ come from the germline V gene (reference sequence). This CDR3 has 14 amino acids. Trimming removed 6 bases at V and 0 bases at J, with 11 bases between. The DNA for the CDR3 is TGTGCCAGCAGTGTGGTTGAGTACCAAGAGACCCAGTACTTC. Amino acid sequence: CASSVVEYQETQYF.

V and J are TRBV7-2 and TRBJ1-1, with 8 bases aligning to TRBD1. Trimming cost V 1 base and J 10 bases; bases outside gene matches: 2. Germline loops: CDR1 SGHTA, CDR2 FQGNSA. The CDR3 length is 12 residues. The CDR3 spells CASSLGQGLAFF. For the CDR3, the DNA is TGTGCCAGCAGCTTAGGACAGGGGTTAGCTTTCTTT.

The chain has TRBV5-1 and TRBJ1-4; 8 bases match TRBD1. J gave up 2 bases and V 0 bases, and 6 bases lay outside the gene matches. The CDR3 spans 17 residues. CDR1 SGHRS and CDR2 YFSETQ come from the germline V gene. CDR3 nucleotide sequence: TGCGCCAGCAGCTTGGGCTCACAGGGGGTGACTAATGAAAAACTGTTTTTT. Its translation is CASSLGSQGVTNEKLFF.

This sequence joins TRBV7-9 and TRBJ2-7, with D tentatively TRBD1 (6 bases). Germline lookup yields CDR1 SEHNR and CDR2 FQNEAQ (reference sequence). With 6 bases removed from V and 0 bases from J, the gap between germline ends came to 15 bases. The CDR3 has 15 amino acids. This CDR3 reads CASSLGTYVSYEQYF. The CDR3 DNA follows: TGTGCCAGCAGTCTTGGGACATACGTCTCCTACGAGCAGTACTTC.

The chain carries TRBV5-6 and TRBJ2-2, with 10 nucleotides matching TRBD2. This CDR3 has 15 amino acids. Germline CDR1 SGHDT, CDR2 YYEEEE. V was clipped by 5 bases and J by 7 bases; unmatched bases: 8. The chain's CDR3 is CASRESGRANGELFF. The DNA of the CDR3 is TGTGCCAGCAGGGAGAGCGGGAGGGCAAACGGGGAGCTGTTTTTT.

J is TRBJ1-3 and V is TRBV7-9, with D possibly being TRBD1 (5 bases). The CDR3 loop spans 16 amino acids. Per germline, CDR1 SEHNR and CDR2 FQNEAQ (reference sequence). Trimming pared 3 bases from V and 2 bases from J, leaving 14 bases between. CDR3 nucleotide sequence: TGTGCCAGCAGCTTGGAGGGGCCGAGGGCTGGAAACACCATATATTTT. The encoded protein is CASSLEGPRAGNTIYF.

This chain links TRBV29-1 with TRBJ2-2; weak D call: TRBD1 (5 bases). Germline V CDR1 and CDR2: SQVTM, ANQGSEA. This CDR3 is 13 amino acids long. V was cut by 3 bases and J by 4 bases, with 9 bases left in between. The CDR3 region is CSVELQATGELFF. For the CDR3, the DNA is TGCAGCGTTGAGTTACAGGCCACCGGGGAGCTGTTTTTT.